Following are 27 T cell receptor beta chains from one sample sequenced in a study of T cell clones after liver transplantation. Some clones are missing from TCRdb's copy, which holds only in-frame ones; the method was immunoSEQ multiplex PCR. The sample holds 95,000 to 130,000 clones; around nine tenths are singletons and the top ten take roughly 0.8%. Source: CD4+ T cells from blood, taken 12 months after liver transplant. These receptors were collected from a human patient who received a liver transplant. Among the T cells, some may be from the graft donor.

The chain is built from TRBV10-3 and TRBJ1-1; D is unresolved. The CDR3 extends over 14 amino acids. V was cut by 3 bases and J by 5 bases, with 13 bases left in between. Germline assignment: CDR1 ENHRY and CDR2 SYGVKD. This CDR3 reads CAISETRGDTEAFF. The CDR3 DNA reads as TGTGCCATCAGTGAAACCCGGGGAGATACTGAAGCTTTCTTT.

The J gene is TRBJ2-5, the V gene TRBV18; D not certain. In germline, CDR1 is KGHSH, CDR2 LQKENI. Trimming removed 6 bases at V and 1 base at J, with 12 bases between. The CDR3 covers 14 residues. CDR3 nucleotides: TGTGCCAGCTCCTTCCTTGGGCTCCAAGAGACCCAGTACTTC. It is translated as CASSFLGLQETQYF.

CDR3 region: CASSVRIQETQYF. The CDR3 nucleotides are TGTGCCAGCAGCGTTAGGATCCAAGAGACCCAGTACTTC. The rearrangement links TRBV9 to TRBJ2-5; D is undetermined. The germline V and J ends were trimmed by 2 bases and 1 base, with 6 bases remaining between them. Per germline, CDR1 SGDLS and CDR2 YYNGEE. The CDR3 runs 13 residues. Looking up the rest from reference TRBV9 and TRBJ2-5 gives the full variable domain: DSGVTQTPKHLITATGQRVTLRCSPRSGDLSVYWYQQSLDQGLQFLIQYYNGEERAKGNILERFSAQQFPDLHSELNLSSLELGDSALYFCASSVRIQETQYFGPGTRLLVL.

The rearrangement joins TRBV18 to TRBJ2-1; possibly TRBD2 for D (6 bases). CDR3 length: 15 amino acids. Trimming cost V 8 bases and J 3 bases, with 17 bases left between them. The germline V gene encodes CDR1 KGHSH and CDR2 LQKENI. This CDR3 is CASRNAGTRYNEQFF. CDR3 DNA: TGTGCCAGCCGAAACGCCGGGACTCGCTACAATGAGCAGTTCTTC.

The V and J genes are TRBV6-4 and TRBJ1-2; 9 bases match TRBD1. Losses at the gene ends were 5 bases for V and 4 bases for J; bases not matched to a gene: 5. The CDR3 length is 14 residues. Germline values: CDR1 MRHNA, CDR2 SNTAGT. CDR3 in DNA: TGTGCCAGCAGTTATACAGGGGGCAGCTATGGCTACACCTTC. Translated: CASSYTGGSYGYTF.

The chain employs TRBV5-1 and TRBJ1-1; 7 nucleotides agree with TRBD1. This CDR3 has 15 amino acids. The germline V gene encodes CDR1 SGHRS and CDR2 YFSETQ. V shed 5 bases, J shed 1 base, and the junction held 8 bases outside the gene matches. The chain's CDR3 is CASSSTGTENTEAFF. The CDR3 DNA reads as TGCGCCAGCAGTTCGACCGGGACAGAGAACACTGAAGCTTTCTTT. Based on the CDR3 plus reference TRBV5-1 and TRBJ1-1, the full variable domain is KAGVTQTPRYLIKTRGQQVTLSCSPISGHRSVSWYQQTPGQGLQFLFEYFSETQRNKGNFPGRFSGRQFSNSRSEMNVSTLELGDSALYLCASSSTGTENTEAFFGQGTRLTVV.

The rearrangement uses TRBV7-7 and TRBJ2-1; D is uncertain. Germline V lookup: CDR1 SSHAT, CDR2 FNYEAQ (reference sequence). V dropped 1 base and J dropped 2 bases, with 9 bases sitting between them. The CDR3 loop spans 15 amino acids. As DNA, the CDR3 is TGTGCCAGCAGCTTAGGCGATTCCCCCTACAATGAGCAGTTCTTC. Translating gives CASSLGDSPYNEQFF.

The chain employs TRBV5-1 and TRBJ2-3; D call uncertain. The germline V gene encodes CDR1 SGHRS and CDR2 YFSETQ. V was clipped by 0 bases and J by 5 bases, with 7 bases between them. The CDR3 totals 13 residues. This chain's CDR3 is CASSLELVDTQYF. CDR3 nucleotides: TGCGCCAGCAGCTTGGAGTTGGTAGATACGCAGTATTTT.

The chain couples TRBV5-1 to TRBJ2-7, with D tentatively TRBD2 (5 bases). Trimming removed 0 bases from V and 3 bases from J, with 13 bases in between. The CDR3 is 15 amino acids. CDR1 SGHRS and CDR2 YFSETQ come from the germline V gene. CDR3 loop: CASSLGASPSYEQYF. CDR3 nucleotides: TGCGCCAGCAGCTTGGGTGCTAGCCCGAGCTACGAGCAGTACTTC.

The CDR3 reads CASSQVQTSIHEQFF. The CDR3 DNA follows: TGTGCCAGCAGCCAAGTCCAGACTAGCATACATGAGCAGTTCTTC. The V and J genes are TRBV14 and TRBJ2-1; the match to TRBD2 covers 7 bases. The CDR3 runs 15 residues. With V trimmed by 1 base and J by 8 bases, 8 bases remained unmatched. The germline V gene has CDR1 SGHDN and CDR2 FVKESK.

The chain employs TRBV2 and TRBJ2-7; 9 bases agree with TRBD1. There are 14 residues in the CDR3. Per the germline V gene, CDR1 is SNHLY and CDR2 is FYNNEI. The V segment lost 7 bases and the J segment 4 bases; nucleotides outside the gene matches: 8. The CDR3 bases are TGTGCCAGCACCTTGGACAGGGGAAGGTACGAGCAGTACTTC. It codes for CASTLDRGRYEQYF.

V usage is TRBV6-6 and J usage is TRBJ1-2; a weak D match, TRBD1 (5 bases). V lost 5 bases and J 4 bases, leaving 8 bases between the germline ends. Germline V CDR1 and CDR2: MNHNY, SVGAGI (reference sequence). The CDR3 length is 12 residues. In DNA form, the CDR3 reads TGTGCCAGCAGTGGGGACGGCTATGGCTACACCTTC. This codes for CASSGDGYGYTF.

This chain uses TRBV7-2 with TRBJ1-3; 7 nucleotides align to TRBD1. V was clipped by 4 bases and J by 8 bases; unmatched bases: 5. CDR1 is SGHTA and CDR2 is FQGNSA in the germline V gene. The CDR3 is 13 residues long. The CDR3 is CASSSGGFDTIYF. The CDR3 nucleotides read TGTGCCAGCAGCTCAGGGGGGTTCGACACCATATATTTT. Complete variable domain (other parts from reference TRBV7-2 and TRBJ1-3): GAGVSQSPSNKVTEKGKDVELRCDPISGHTALYWYRQSLGQGLEFLIYFQGNSAPDKSGLPSDRFSAERTGGSVSTLTIQRTQQEDSAVYLCASSSGGFDTIYFGEGSWLTVV.

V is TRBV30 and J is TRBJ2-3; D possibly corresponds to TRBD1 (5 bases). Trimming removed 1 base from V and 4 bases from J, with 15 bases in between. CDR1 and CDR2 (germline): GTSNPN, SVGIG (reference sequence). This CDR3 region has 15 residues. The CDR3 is CAWSGRTMPPDTQYF. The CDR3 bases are TGTGCCTGGAGTGGTCGGACAATGCCACCAGATACGCAGTATTTT.

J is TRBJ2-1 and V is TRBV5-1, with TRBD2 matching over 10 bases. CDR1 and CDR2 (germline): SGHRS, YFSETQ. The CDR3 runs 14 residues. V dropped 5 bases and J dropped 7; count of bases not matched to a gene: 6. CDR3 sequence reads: CASRVAGGGNEQFF. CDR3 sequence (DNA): TGCGCCAGCAGAGTAGCGGGAGGAGGTAATGAGCAGTTCTTC.

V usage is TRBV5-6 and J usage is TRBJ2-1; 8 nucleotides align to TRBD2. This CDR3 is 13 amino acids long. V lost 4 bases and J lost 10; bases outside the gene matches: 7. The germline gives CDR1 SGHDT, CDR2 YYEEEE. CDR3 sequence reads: CASSPGTSREQFF. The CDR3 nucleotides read TGTGCCAGCAGCCCAGGGACTAGTCGAGAGCAGTTCTTC.

The CDR3 DNA is TGTGCCAGTAGTAGCGTTGCCTACGAGCAGTACTTC. It specifies CASSSVAYEQYF. This sequence joins TRBV19 and TRBJ2-7; D ambiguous. The germline V gene has CDR1 LNHDA and CDR2 SQIVND (reference sequence). The CDR3 loop spans 12 amino acids. Trimming pared 4 bases from V and 2 bases from J, leaving 6 bases between.

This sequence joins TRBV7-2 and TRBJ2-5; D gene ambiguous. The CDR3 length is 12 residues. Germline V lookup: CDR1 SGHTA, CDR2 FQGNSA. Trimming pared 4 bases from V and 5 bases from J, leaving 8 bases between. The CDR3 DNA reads TGTGCCAGCAGCTCGGTGAGCGAGACCCAGTACTTC. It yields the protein CASSSVSETQYF.

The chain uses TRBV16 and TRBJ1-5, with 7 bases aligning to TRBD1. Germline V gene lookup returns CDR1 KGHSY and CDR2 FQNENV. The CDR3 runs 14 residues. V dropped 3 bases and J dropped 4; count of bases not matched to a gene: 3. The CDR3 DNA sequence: TGTGCCAGCAGCCATGGGACAGCGAATCAGCCCCAGCATTTT. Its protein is CASSHGTANQPQHF.

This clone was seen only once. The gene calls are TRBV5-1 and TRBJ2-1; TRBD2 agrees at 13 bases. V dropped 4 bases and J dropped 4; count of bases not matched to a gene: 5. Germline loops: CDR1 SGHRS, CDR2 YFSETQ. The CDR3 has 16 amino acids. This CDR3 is CASSVGLAGLYNEQFF. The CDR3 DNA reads TGCGCCAGCAGCGTGGGACTAGCGGGATTGTACAATGAGCAGTTCTTC. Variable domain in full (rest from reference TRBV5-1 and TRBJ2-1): KAGVTQTPRYLIKTRGQQVTLSCSPISGHRSVSWYQQTPGQGLQFLFEYFSETQRNKGNFPGRFSGRQFSNSRSEMNVSTLELGDSALYLCASSVGLAGLYNEQFFGPGTRLTVL.

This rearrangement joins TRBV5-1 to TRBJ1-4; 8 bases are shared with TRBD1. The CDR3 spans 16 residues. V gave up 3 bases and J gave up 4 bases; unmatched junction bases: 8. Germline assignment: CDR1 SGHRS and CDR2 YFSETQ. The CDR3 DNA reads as TGCGCCAGCAGCTGGTCAGGGACAGGCTTTAATGAAAAACTGTTTTTT. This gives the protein CASSWSGTGFNEKLFF.

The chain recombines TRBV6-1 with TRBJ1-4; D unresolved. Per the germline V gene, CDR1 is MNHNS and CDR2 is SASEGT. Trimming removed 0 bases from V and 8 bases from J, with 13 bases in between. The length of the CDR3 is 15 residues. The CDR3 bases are TGTGCCAGCAGTGAAGCGCGCGGGAGTCAGGAAAAACTGTTTTTT. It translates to CASSEARGSQEKLFF.

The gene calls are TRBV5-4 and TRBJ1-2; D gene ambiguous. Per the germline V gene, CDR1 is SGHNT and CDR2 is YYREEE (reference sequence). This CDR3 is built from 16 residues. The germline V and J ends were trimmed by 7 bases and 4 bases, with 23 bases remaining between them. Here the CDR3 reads CASGYVTAPGAYGYTF. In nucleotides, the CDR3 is TGTGCCAGCGGTTACGTGACCGCCCCTGGAGCCTATGGCTACACCTTC.

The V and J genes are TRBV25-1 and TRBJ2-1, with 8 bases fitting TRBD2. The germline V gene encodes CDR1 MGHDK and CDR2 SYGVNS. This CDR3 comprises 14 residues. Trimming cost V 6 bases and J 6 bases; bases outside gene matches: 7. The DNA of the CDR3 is TGTGCCAGCAGCGAGGAACTAGCGGCCAATGAGCAGTTCTTC. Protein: CASSEELAANEQFF.

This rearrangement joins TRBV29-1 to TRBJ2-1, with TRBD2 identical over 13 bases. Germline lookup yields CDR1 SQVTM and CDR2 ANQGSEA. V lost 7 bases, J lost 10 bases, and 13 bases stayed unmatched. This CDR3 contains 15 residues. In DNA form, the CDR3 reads TGCAGCGCCAGGACTAGCGGGAGCTCCCCAGGGGAGCAGTTCTTC. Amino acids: CSARTSGSSPGEQFF.

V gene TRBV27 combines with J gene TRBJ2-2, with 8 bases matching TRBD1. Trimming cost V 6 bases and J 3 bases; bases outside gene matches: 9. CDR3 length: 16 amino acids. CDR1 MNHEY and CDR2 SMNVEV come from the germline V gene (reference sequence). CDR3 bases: TGTGCCAGCAGCCTCGACAGGGGATCCGACACCGGGGAGCTGTTTTTT. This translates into CASSLDRGSDTGELFF.

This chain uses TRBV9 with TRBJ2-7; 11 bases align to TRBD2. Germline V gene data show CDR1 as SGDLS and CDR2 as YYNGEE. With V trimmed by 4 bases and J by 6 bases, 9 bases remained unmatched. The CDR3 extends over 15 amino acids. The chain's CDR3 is CASSPSGTSGSEQYF. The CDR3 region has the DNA TGTGCCAGCAGCCCATCCGGGACTAGCGGCTCCGAGCAGTACTTC.